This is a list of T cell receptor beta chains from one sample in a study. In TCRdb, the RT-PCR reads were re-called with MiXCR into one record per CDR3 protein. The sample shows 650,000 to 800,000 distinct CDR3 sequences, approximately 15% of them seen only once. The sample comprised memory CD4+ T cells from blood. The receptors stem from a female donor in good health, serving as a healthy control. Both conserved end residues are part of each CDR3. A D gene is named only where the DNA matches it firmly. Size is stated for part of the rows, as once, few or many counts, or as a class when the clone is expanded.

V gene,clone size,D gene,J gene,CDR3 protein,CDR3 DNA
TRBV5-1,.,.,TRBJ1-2,CASSSTRRDYTF,TGCGCCAGCAGCTCAACGAGGAGGGACTACACCTTC
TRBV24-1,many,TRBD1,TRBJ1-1,CATSDPGQPNTEAFF,TGTGCCACCAGTGACCCGGGACAGCCGAACACTGAAGCTTTCTTT
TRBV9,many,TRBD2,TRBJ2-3,CASSPGLAGYTDTQYF,TGTGCCAGCAGCCCAGGACTAGCGGGGTACACAGATACGCAGTATTTT
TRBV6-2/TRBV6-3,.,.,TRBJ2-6,CASNGYSGANVLTF,TGTGCCAGCAATGGGTACTCTGGGGCCAACGTCCTGACTTTC
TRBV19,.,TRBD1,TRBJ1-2,CASSLRDREWDGYTF,TGTGCCAGTAGTCTCCGGGACAGAGAATGGGATGGCTACACCTTC
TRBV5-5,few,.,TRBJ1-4,CASSLEWGDYEKLFF,TGTGCCAGCAGCTTGGAATGGGGGGACTACGAAAAACTGTTTTTT
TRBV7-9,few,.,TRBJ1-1,CASSFFTEAFF,TGTGCCAGCAGCTTCTTCACTGAAGCTTTCTTT
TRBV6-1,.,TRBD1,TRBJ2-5,CASSGLTGLNPRETQYF,TGTGCCAGCAGTGGACTGACAGGGCTAAACCCACGGGAGACCCAGTACTTC
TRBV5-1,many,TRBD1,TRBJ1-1,CASSWETGLSTEAFF,TGCGCCAGCAGCTGGGAGACAGGGCTGTCCACTGAAGCTTTCTTT
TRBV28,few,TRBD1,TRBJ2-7,CASSLQGVPYEQYF,TGTGCCAGCAGTTTACAGGGGGTACCCTACGAGCAGTACTTC